This TCR beta chain was obtained from a study of vaccination and CD4 T cells after COVID-19. Comments on this clonotype: Its target is unknown.

Sequenced with the Oncomine TCR Beta short-read assay was DNA taken from cultured CD4+ T cells. TCRdb used MiXCR to reprocess the PCR reads, holding one entry per CDR3 protein. The sample carries about 21,000 distinct CDR3 sequences, 40% to 50% recorded once. This sample's treatment: roughly nine-day PBMC culture with coronavirus spike peptide pools or control peptides (ViraFEST assay). The V segment lost 2 bases and the J segment 3 bases; nucleotides outside the gene matches: 6. Germline V CDR1 and CDR2: LNHNV, YYDKDF (reference sequence). The CDR3 sequence is 16 residues long. This chain uses TRBV15 with TRBJ2-3, with 9 bases matching TRBD1. The receptor was isolated from a human donor who had recovered from COVID-19. Specimen: CD4+ T cells from blood, cultured in vitro. This CDR3 reads CATSRKQGAGTDTQYF. In DNA, the CDR3 is TGTGCCACCAGCAGAAAACAGGGGGCCGGTACAGATACGCAGTATTTT.